This passage covers 19 T cell receptor beta chains from one sample sequenced in a study of identical twins. TCRdb reprocessed the 5' RACE reads with MiXCR, giving one entry per CDR3 protein. The sample has about 660,000 distinct CDR3 sequences; roughly 8% are singletons. The data also belong to a second study, concerning yellow fever vaccine responses in identical twins.

The sequencing sample was made of PBMCs. Receptors originate from a woman aged 18-29 years in good health.

The J gene is TRBJ1-5, the V gene TRBV19, with D unclear. V lost 7 bases and J 11 bases, leaving 18 bases between the germline ends. The CDR3 has 13 residues. From germline, CDR1 is LNHDA and CDR2 SQIVND (reference sequence). CDR3 sequence (DNA): TGTGCCAGTACCCCCGTCAGAGGAGGGACCCAGCATTTT. Its translation is CASTPVRGGTQHF.

The sample holds a few counts of this clonotype. The chain combines TRBV5-1 with TRBJ2-1; TRBD2 matches at 10 bases. Losses at the gene ends were 4 bases for V and 6 bases for J; bases not matched to a gene: 16. Per the germline V gene, CDR1 is SGHRS and CDR2 is YFSETQ. The CDR3 contains 18 residues. The CDR3 here is CASSPRRAGGQGLNEQFF. The DNA for the CDR3 is TGCGCCAGCAGCCCGCGAAGAGCGGGGGGGCAGGGTCTCAATGAGCAGTTCTTC.

The chain carries TRBV20-1 and TRBJ1-4, with D perhaps matching TRBD1 (5 bases). The V gene lost 6 bases and the J gene lost 2 bases, with 19 bases spanning the gap. Germline CDR1 reads DFQATT; CDR2 reads SNEGSKA (reference sequence). The CDR3 loop spans 16 amino acids. The CDR3, as DNA: TGCAGTGCCCCTCATCGCTCAGGGTCGACTAATGAAAAACTGTTTTTT. It encodes CSAPHRSGSTNEKLFF.

This clonotype was recorded at least ten times. J is TRBJ2-7 and V is TRBV20-1; TRBD2 aligns across 10 bases. Germline V lookup: CDR1 DFQATT, CDR2 SNEGSKA (reference sequence). This CDR3 spans 15 amino acids. Trimming cost V 0 bases and J 2 bases; bases outside gene matches: 4. CDR3 loop: CSAREGSGRTYEQYF. Here the CDR3 DNA reads TGCAGTGCTAGAGAGGGTAGCGGGAGGACCTACGAGCAGTACTTC.

This clonotype came up many times. The CDR3 here is CASSFSPTGELFF. The DNA of the CDR3 is TGTGCCAGCAGCTTCTCACCGACCGGGGAGCTGTTTTTT. This chain connects TRBV7-9 to TRBJ2-2; D unclear. This CDR3 has 13 residues. Per germline, CDR1 SEHNR and CDR2 FQNEAQ (reference sequence). Trimming cost V 3 bases and J 5 bases, with 7 bases left between them.

This clonotype was counted many times. The rearrangement joins TRBV6-5 to TRBJ2-7; 10 nucleotides line up with TRBD1. From germline, CDR1 is MNHEY and CDR2 SVGAGI. With V trimmed by 6 bases and J by 3 bases, 8 bases remained unmatched. This CDR3 is 15 amino acids long. The CDR3 here is CASSLAGTGDYEQYF. CDR3 bases: TGTGCCAGCAGCTTAGCCGGGACAGGGGACTACGAGCAGTACTTC.

The V gene is TRBV10-3, the J gene TRBJ1-5; possible D gene TRBD1, 5 bases. In germline, CDR1 is ENHRY, CDR2 SYGVKD. Trimming left V 1 base short and J 6 bases short, with 16 bases between. The CDR3 runs to 16 residues. CDR3 DNA sequence: TGTGCCATCAGTGAGTGGGGCACGGGCGGAGGTCAGCCCCAGCATTTT. This encodes CAISEWGTGGGQPQHF.

This clonotype showed up many times. V is TRBV20-1 and J is TRBJ2-7, with 11 positions matching TRBD2. The CDR3 is 15 amino acids. J gave up 5 bases and V 4 bases, and 10 bases lay outside the gene matches. Germline values: CDR1 DFQATT, CDR2 SNEGSKA (reference sequence). CDR3 sequence: CSAINLAGGPHEQYF. The CDR3 region has the DNA TGCAGTGCTATCAATCTAGCGGGAGGTCCCCACGAGCAGTACTTC.

This clonotype was picked up many times. This chain uses TRBV5-1 with TRBJ1-4; D not certain. Trimming pared 1 base from V and 0 bases from J, leaving 4 bases between. The V gene's germline CDR1 is SGHRS and CDR2 YFSETQ. CDR3 length: 14 amino acids. For the CDR3, the DNA is TGCGCCAGCAGCTTGACAGCAACTAATGAAAAACTGTTTTTT. Translating it yields CASSLTATNEKLFF.

The rearrangement joins TRBV28 to TRBJ1-1; possible D gene TRBD1, 6 bases. V lost 3 bases, J lost 1 base, and 9 bases lay in between. The V gene's germline CDR1 is MDHEN and CDR2 SYDVKM. The CDR3 covers 14 residues. The CDR3 reads CASSFTDRNTEAFF. CDR3 sequence (DNA): TGTGCCAGCAGTTTCACGGACAGGAACACTGAAGCTTTCTTT.

This clonotype has ten or more counts. The chain joins TRBV7-3 to TRBJ1-1; a possible D gene is TRBD1 (5 bases). The CDR3 length is 13 residues. Germline V gives CDR1 SGHTA, CDR2 FQGTGA. Trimming cost V 5 bases and J 1 base, with 8 bases left between them. CDR3 sequence: CASSNTGNTEAFF. CDR3 coding DNA: TGTGCCAGCAGCAATACAGGGAACACTGAAGCTTTCTTT.

There are many counts of this clonotype. The chain employs TRBV20-1 and TRBJ2-1, with 9 bases lining up with TRBD2. Trimming took 8 bases from V and 5 from J; bases not matched to a gene: 7. CDR1 is DFQATT, CDR2 SNEGSKA, per germline (reference sequence). CDR3 length: 13 residues. DNA for the CDR3: TGCAGTCCACAGGGACTAGCAAACAATGAGCAGTTCTTC. Protein product: CSPQGLANNEQFF.

The chain recombines TRBV20-1 with TRBJ2-5, with a tentative D call TRBD2 (6 bases). Looked up from germline, CDR1 is DFQATT and CDR2 is SNEGSKA (reference sequence). CDR3 length equals 14 residues. Trimming took 1 base from V and 1 from J, leaving 10 bases between them. The CDR3 region has the DNA TGCAGTGCTAGAGCGGGAGAGGTCCAAGAGACCCAGTACTTC. Translated, it gives CSARAGEVQETQYF.

The CDR3 here is CASRTFTGANVLTF. Here the CDR3 DNA reads TGTGCCAGTCGGACGTTTACTGGGGCCAACGTCCTGACTTTC. The V call is TRBV19, the J call TRBJ2-6; D is undetermined. The CDR3 is made up of 14 amino acids. CDR1 and CDR2 (germline): LNHDA, SQIVND (reference sequence). The germline V and J ends were trimmed by 8 bases and 2 bases, with 10 bases remaining between them. The variable domain in full, completed from reference TRBV19 and TRBJ2-6, reads DGGITQSPKYLFRKEGQNVTLSCEQNLNHDAMYWYRQDPGQGLRLIYYSQIVNDFQKGDIAEGYSVSREKKESFPLTVTSAQKNPTAFYLCASRTFTGANVLTFGAGSRLTVL.

This clonotype was observed a few times. The chain combines TRBV5-1 with TRBJ2-5; D gene uncertain. Germline assignment: CDR1 SGHRS and CDR2 YFSETQ. Trimming stripped 0 bases from V and 1 base from J, with 10 bases between. The CDR3 is 15 amino acids. The CDR3, as DNA: TGCGCCAGCAGCTTGGAAGGGTGGGTCCAAGAGACCCAGTACTTC. This translates into CASSLEGWVQETQYF.

The chain employs TRBV4-1 and TRBJ2-5, with TRBD2 matching over 11 bases. Germline CDR1 and CDR2: MGHRA and YSYEKL. The trim removed 4 bases at V and 1 base at J, leaving 8 bases unmatched. The CDR3 is 17 amino acids. Here the CDR3 reads CASSRGASGGLQETQYF. CDR3 nucleotides: TGCGCCAGCAGCCGAGGGGCTAGCGGGGGGCTCCAAGAGACCCAGTACTTC.

DNA of the CDR3: TGTGCCAGCAGCATGGGACTAGTGGGTACCGGGGAGCTGTTTTTT. It codes for CASSMGLVGTGELFF. The chain has TRBV9 and TRBJ2-2; 8 bases line up with TRBD2. Trimming cost V 4 bases and J 5 bases; bases outside gene matches: 7. This CDR3 spans 15 amino acids. Germline lookup yields CDR1 SGDLS and CDR2 YYNGEE.

This clonotype was found many times. V is TRBV2 and J is TRBJ2-2; the D is unclear. Trimming took 7 bases from V and 4 from J, leaving 10 bases between them. The CDR3 sequence is 13 residues long. The germline V gene encodes CDR1 SNHLY and CDR2 FYNNEI. The CDR3 coding sequence is TGTGCCAGCACCCCAGGTTTCACCGGGGAGCTGTTTTTT. It codes for CASTPGFTGELFF.

This clonotype was counted at least ten times. This chain links TRBV5-5 with TRBJ1-1, with a tentative D call TRBD1 (5 bases). Trimming took 2 bases from V and 1 from J, leaving 15 bases between them. This CDR3 is 16 amino acids long. Germline V gene sequence: CDR1 SGHKS, CDR2 YYEKEE (reference sequence). This CDR3 is CASSFVGSGTNTEAFF. The CDR3 DNA follows: TGTGCCAGCAGCTTTGTTGGTTCAGGGACGAACACTGAAGCTTTCTTT.